The source of this T cell receptor (beta chain) is a study of blood T cells in healthy people across ages. For the study at large: Capture by template switching was about one barcoded beta molecule per two T cells. Notes on the study in general: Relative to aged donors, long-lived donors carried more naive CD4+ cells and displayed higher diversity.

The germline gives CDR1 LNHNV, CDR2 YYDKDF (reference sequence). This CDR3 has 16 residues. After removal of 1 base from V and 0 bases from J, the junction contained 2 bases not matched to a gene. The second PCR ran about 6 to 12 cycles with a sample-barcoded 5' primer and J-beta primers. Tagging of each cDNA molecule was performed by a template-switch adaptor with 12 random nucleotides. TCRdb recomputed calls from the 5' RACE reads with MiXCR, one row per CDR3 protein. Of roughly 560,000 distinct CDR3 sequences listed, approximately 25% are singletons. The count of this clonotype is one. Its antigen is as yet unknown. These sequences were also reported in another study, on T cells of mothers and their children. This second study notes: The donor cohort consisted of a few healthy Caucasian mothers and their six children.

The chain joins TRBV15 to TRBJ2-1; TRBD2 agrees at 8 bases. This TCR was sampled from a boy younger than 18 in good health. The sample was blood. CDR3 amino acids: CATSRGGTSSYNEQFF. DNA of the CDR3: TGTGCCACCAGCAGAGGTGGGACTAGCTCCTACAATGAGCAGTTCTTC.